This T cell receptor (beta chain) was recovered during a study of tumor and adjacent non-tumor tissue in lung cancer. This sample's RNA came from whole unsorted tissue. This non-tumor lung sample came from over 3 cm beyond the tumor edge. Three rounds of nested PCR, following a modified ARM-PCR protocol, produced the TCRbeta library. MiXCR, run by TCRdb on the multiplex PCR reads, gives a single entry per CDR3 protein. The profile shows roughly 120,000 distinct CDR3 sequences, 62% of them singletons. The germline gives CDR1 SGHVS, CDR2 FQNEAQ. The CDR3 runs to 13 residues. General study results and limits: Tumor TCR diversity, when higher, was linked to shorter survival.

This clonotype showed up just once. Its specificity is unknown. This could be a read error, since a much larger clone is one nucleotide away. This chain joins TRBV7-8 and TRBJ2-7; 7 bases map to TRBD2. The sequenced sample consisted of distant non-tumor lung tissue. This TCR was recovered from a man in his sixties with non-small cell lung cancer. CDR3 nucleotide sequence: TGTGTCAGCAGCTCAAGCGGGACCTACGAGCAGTACTTC. Amino acids: CVSSSSGTYEQYF.